The 17 T cell receptor beta chains below were found in one sample sequenced in a study of neoadjuvant nivolumab and ipilimumab in lung cancer. Only in-frame clones appear in the TCRdb table, and some are missing; sequencing was by immunoSEQ multiplex PCR. The sample comprises roughly 49,000 clones, 80% to 90% of which are singletons, and 3.7% rests with the top ten. The sample consisted of blood, taken before neoadjuvant nivolumab, alone or with ipilimumab. These TCRs come from an adult with non-small cell lung cancer. Some clones in this sample may be carry-over from other donors' samples.

The chain recombines TRBV4-1 with TRBJ2-7; 7 nucleotides agree with TRBD1. V shed 0 bases and J 6 bases; nucleotides not matched to a gene: 5. Looked up from germline, CDR1 is MGHRA and CDR2 is YSYEKL. The CDR3 has 14 amino acids. Here the CDR3 reads CASSQDDRALEQYF. The CDR3 DNA follows: TGCGCCAGCAGCCAAGATGACAGGGCCCTCGAGCAGTACTTC.

The chain employs TRBV11-2 and TRBJ2-6; D is possibly TRBD2 (5 bases). The CDR3 totals 16 residues. CDR1 is SGHAT, CDR2 FQNNGV, per germline. Trimming removed 5 bases from V and 3 bases from J, with 14 bases in between. Here the CDR3 DNA reads TGTGCCAGCAGCCCATACCGAGGGTTTGGGGCCAACGTCCTGACTTTC. Amino acid sequence: CASSPYRGFGANVLTF. The full variable domain, its missing parts supplied by reference TRBV11-2 and TRBJ2-6, is EAGVAQSPRYKIIEKRQSVAFWCNPISGHATLYWYQQILGQGPKLLIQFQNNGVVDDSQLPKDRFSAERLKGVDSTLKIQPAKLEDSAVYLCASSPYRGFGANVLTFGAGSRLTVL.

V and J are TRBV5-4 and TRBJ2-1; no clear D. V was shortened by 1 base and J by 9 bases, with 8 bases between the two germline ends. CDR1 is SGHNT, CDR2 YYREEE, per germline (reference sequence). The CDR3 is 12 residues long. The CDR3 coding sequence is TGTGCCAGCAGCTTGTCCTGGGCTGAGCAGTTCTTC. This codes for CASSLSWAEQFF.

V is TRBV7-2 and J is TRBJ2-7, with 10 positions matching TRBD2. The junction had 17 bases not matched to a gene; V was cut back by 6 bases and J by 3 bases. The CDR3 covers 18 residues. Germline V gene sequence: CDR1 SGHTA, CDR2 FQGNSA. In nucleotides, the CDR3 is TGTGCCAGCAGTCTCGCAACCTTAAGGGGACTAGCGAACTACGAGCAGTACTTC. As protein: CASSLATLRGLANYEQYF. Full variable domain (remainder filled in from reference TRBV7-2 and TRBJ2-7): GAGVSQSPSNKVTEKGKDVELRCDPISGHTALYWYRQSLGQGLEFLIYFQGNSAPDKSGLPSDRFSAERTGGSVSTLTIQRTQQEDSAVYLCASSLATLRGLANYEQYFGPGTRLTVT.

The chain combines TRBV30 with TRBJ1-5, with D maybe TRBD1 (6 bases). The length of the CDR3 is 14 residues. V was cut by 0 bases and J by 4 bases, with 10 bases left in between. Germline CDR1 and CDR2: GTSNPN and SVGIG (reference sequence). The CDR3 region has the DNA TGTGCCTGGAGTGTAGGGGGGGGGAATCAGCCCCAGCATTTT. Translation: CAWSVGGGNQPQHF. Together with reference TRBV30 and TRBJ1-5, the CDR3 gives the full variable domain: SQTIHQWPATLVQPVGSPLSLECTVEGTSNPNLYWYRQAAGRGLQLLFYSVGIGQISSEVPQNLSASRPQDRQFILSSKKLLLSDSGFYLCAWSVGGGNQPQHFGDGTRLSIL.

V and J are TRBV18 and TRBJ2-7; TRBD2 might be the D (5 bases). The CDR3 runs to 13 residues. From germline, CDR1 is KGHSH and CDR2 LQKENI. Trimming removed 2 bases from V and 1 base from J, with 6 bases in between. The CDR3 spells CASSPTGSYEQYF. In DNA form, the CDR3 reads TGTGCCAGCTCACCAACGGGGTCCTACGAGCAGTACTTC.

This sequence joins TRBV6-1 and TRBJ2-2; weak D call: TRBD2 (5 bases). CDR3 length: 12 amino acids. Trimming stripped 6 bases from V and 4 bases from J, with 6 bases between. Germline V gene sequence: CDR1 MNHNS, CDR2 SASEGT. In DNA form, the CDR3 reads TGTGCCAGCAGAGGACTCACCGGGGAGCTGTTTTTT. The encoded protein is CASRGLTGELFF.

The gene calls are TRBV19 and TRBJ2-3; the D gene is possibly TRBD2 (6 bases). The germline V gene encodes CDR1 LNHDA and CDR2 SQIVND (reference sequence). V was cut by 8 bases and J by 4 bases, with 19 bases left in between. The CDR3 is 15 residues long. The chain's CDR3 is CASSRGGERADTQYF. The CDR3 DNA follows: TGTGCCAGTTCCCGAGGAGGGGAACGGGCAGATACGCAGTATTTT.

In its sample, this clone was seen once. V and J are TRBV6-6 and TRBJ2-1; tentatively, D is TRBD1 (5 bases). Germline V gene sequence: CDR1 MNHNY, CDR2 SVGAGI (reference sequence). This CDR3 has 13 amino acids. V lost 4 bases and J lost 7, with 11 bases in between. The CDR3 DNA sequence: TGTGCCAGCAGTTTACTGCAGGGTAATGAGCAGTTCTTC. This translates into CASSLLQGNEQFF.

The sample holds a few counts of this clone. The V gene is TRBV6-1, the J gene TRBJ2-1; 7 bases fit TRBD2. In germline, CDR1 is MNHNS, CDR2 SASEGT. J was trimmed by 7 bases and V by 8 bases; bases with no gene match: 8. This CDR3 comprises 13 residues. The CDR3, as DNA: TGTGCCAGCTTGGGGCAGGGAGGGAATGAGCAGTTCTTC. Translation: CASLGQGGNEQFF.

This chain joins TRBV6-5 and TRBJ2-5; weak D call: TRBD1 (5 bases). Germline V gene sequence: CDR1 MNHEY, CDR2 SVGAGI. The germline V and J ends were trimmed by 5 bases and 5 bases, with 12 bases remaining between them. This CDR3 comprises 13 residues. CDR3 coding DNA: TGTGCCAGCAGTAGGACACCTCGGGAGACCCAGTACTTC. It yields the protein CASSRTPRETQYF.

This chain links TRBV14 with TRBJ2-7; D is possibly TRBD1 or TRBD2 (5 bases each). This CDR3 contains 15 residues. The germline CDR1 and CDR2 sequences are SGHDN and FVKESK. V shed 5 bases and J shed 3 bases, with 17 bases lying between them. CDR3 DNA: TGTGCCAGCAGCGGTTGGGGACGGCGCGTCTACGAGCAGTACTTC. Its protein is CASSGWGRRVYEQYF. The whole variable domain, filled in from reference TRBV14 and TRBJ2-7, reads EAGVTQFPSHSVIEKGQTVTLRCDPISGHDNLYWYRRVMGKEIKFLLHFVKESKQDESGMPNNRFLAERTGGTYSTLKVQPAELEDSGVYFCASSGWGRRVYEQYFGPGTRLTVT.

This clone was counted once. The rearrangement uses TRBV7-6 and TRBJ1-1, with D tentatively TRBD1 (6 bases). The germline CDR1 and CDR2 sequences are SGHVS and FNYEAQ. This CDR3 is 15 amino acids long. Trimming removed 2 bases at V and 1 base at J, with 11 bases between. The CDR3 DNA reads TGTGCCAGCAGCTTATCCCCAGGGGAGAACACTGAAGCTTTCTTT. As protein: CASSLSPGENTEAFF.

The J gene is TRBJ2-1, the V gene TRBV5-4; TRBD1 aligns across 8 bases. The V gene's germline CDR1 is SGHNT and CDR2 YYREEE (reference sequence). The CDR3 is 16 residues long. J was trimmed by 1 base and V by 1 base; bases with no gene match: 4. Here the CDR3 reads CASSLPGGASYNEQFF. In nucleotides, the CDR3 is TGTGCCAGCAGCTTGCCAGGGGGCGCGTCCTACAATGAGCAGTTCTTC.

J is TRBJ2-1 and V is TRBV9; 10 bases agree with TRBD2. Germline CDR1 SGDLS, CDR2 YYNGEE. The V and J ends lost 4 bases and 3 bases, in that order; junction bases with no gene match: 4. The CDR3 is 15 residues long. DNA for the CDR3: TGTGCCAGCAGCCCCCTAGCGGGAGACTACAATGAGCAGTTCTTC. Residues: CASSPLAGDYNEQFF.

The chain links TRBV5-1 to TRBJ1-5, with D uncertain. Trimming pared 5 bases from V and 6 bases from J, leaving 21 bases between. This CDR3 is 16 amino acids long. CDR1 is SGHRS, CDR2 YFSETQ, per germline. This CDR3 reads CASSTLGGLSGQPQHF. The CDR3 nucleotides are TGCGCCAGCAGTACCCTCGGCGGGCTGTCCGGTCAGCCCCAGCATTTT.

The rearrangement uses TRBV30 and TRBJ2-7, with TRBD1 matching over 11 bases. V gave up 4 bases and J gave up 4 bases; unmatched junction bases: 6. CDR1 GTSNPN and CDR2 SVGIG come from the germline V gene (reference sequence). The CDR3 is 14 residues long. CDR3 residues: CAWTSGQGAYEQYF. The CDR3 DNA reads TGTGCCTGGACTTCCGGACAGGGGGCATACGAGCAGTACTTC.